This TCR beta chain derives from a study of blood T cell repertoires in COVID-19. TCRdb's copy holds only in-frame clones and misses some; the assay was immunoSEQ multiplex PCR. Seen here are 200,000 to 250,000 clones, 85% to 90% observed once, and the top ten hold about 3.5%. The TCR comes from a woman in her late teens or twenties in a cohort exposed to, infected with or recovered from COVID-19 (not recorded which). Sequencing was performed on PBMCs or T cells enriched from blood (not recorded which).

CDR3 loop: CASRYPDSNTEAFF. In DNA form, the CDR3 reads TGTGCCAGCAGGTACCCAGATTCGAACACTGAAGCTTTCTTT. The V gene is TRBV6-5, the J gene TRBJ1-1; D is uncertain. This CDR3 contains 14 residues. Trimming took off 6 bases at V and 1 base at J, with 12 bases between the two ends. Per germline, CDR1 MNHEY and CDR2 SVGAGI.